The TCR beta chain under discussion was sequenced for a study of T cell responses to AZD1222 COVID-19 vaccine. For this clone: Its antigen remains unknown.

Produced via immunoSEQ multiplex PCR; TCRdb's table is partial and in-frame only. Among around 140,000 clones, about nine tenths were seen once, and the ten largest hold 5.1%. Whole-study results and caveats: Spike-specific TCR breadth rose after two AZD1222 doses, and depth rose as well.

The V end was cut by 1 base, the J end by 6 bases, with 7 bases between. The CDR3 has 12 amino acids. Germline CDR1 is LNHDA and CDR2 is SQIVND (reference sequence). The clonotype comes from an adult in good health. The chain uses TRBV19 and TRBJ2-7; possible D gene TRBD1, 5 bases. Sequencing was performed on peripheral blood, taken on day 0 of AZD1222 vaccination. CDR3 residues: CASSIGGGEQYF. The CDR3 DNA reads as TGTGCCAGTAGTATAGGGGGCGGCGAGCAGTACTTC.